This T cell receptor (beta chain) stems from a study of glioma-infiltrating T cells after dendritic cell vaccination. The CDR3 is made up of 12 amino acids. Germline V CDR1 and CDR2: MDHEN, SYDVKM. The trim removed 11 bases at V and 5 bases at J, leaving 7 bases unmatched. Only in-frame clones appear in the TCRdb table, and some are missing; sequencing was by immunoSEQ multiplex PCR. This sample has tens of thousands of clones, with roughly four fifths found just once. Time point noted: after dendritic cell vaccination, including at tumor progression/relapse. Fresh-frozen tumor tissue and more than two years of survival data were available for all.

The chain recombines TRBV28 with TRBJ1-2; 8 bases align to TRBD1. The receptor's source is a human donor with glioblastoma. This specimen was blood, taken after dendritic cell vaccination. CDR3 amino acids: CAGRDRRYGYTF. CDR3 DNA sequence: TGTGCCGGCCGGGACAGGCGTTATGGCTACACCTTC.